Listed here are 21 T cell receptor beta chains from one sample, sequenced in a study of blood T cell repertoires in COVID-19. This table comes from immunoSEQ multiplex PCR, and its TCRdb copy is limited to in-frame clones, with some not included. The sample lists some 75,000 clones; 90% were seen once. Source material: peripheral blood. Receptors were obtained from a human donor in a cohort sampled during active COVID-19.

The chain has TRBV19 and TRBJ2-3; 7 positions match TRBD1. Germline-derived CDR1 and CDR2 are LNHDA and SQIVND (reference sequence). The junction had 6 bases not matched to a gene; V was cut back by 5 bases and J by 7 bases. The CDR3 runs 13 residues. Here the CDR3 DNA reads TGTGCCAGTAGTCCGCAGACAGGGAATACGCAGTATTTT. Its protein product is CASSPQTGNTQYF.

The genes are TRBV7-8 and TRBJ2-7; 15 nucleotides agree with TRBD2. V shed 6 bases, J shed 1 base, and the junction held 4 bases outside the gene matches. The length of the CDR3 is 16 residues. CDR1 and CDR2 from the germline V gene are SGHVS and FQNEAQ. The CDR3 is CASSRTSGGASYEQYF. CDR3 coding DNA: TGTGCCAGCAGTCGGACTAGCGGGGGGGCATCCTACGAGCAGTACTTC.

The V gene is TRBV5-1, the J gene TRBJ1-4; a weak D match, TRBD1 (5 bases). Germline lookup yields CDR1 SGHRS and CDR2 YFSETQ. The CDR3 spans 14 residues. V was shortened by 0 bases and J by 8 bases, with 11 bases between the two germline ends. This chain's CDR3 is CASSLDQGGEKLFF. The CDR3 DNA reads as TGCGCCAGCAGCTTGGACCAGGGAGGGGAAAAACTGTTTTTT.

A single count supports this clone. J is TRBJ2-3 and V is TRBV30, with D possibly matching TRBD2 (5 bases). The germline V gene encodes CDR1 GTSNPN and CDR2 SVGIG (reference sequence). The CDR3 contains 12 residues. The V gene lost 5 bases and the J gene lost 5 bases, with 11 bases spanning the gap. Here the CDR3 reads CAWERGKDTQYF. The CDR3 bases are TGTGCCTGGGAGAGAGGGAAAGATACGCAGTATTTT.

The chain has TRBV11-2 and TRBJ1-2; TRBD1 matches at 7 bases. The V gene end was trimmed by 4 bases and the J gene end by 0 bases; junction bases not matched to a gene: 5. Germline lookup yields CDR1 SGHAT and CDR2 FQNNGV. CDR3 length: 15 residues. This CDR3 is CASSYRDRANYGYTF. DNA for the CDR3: TGTGCCAGCAGCTACCGGGACAGAGCTAACTATGGCTACACCTTC.

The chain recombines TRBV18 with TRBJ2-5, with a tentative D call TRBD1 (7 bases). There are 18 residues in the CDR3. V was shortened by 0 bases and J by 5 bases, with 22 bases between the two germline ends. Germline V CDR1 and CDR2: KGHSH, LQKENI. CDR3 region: CASSPPRSQGGGHETQYF. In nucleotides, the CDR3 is TGTGCCAGCTCACCACCTAGATCGCAGGGGGGCGGGCATGAGACCCAGTACTTC.

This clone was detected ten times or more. Written as DNA, the CDR3 is TGTGCCAGTAGTACCACGGACATAAACGAGCAGTACTTC. This codes for CASSTTDINEQYF. J is TRBJ2-7 and V is TRBV19; D is possibly TRBD1 (5 bases). V gave up 4 bases and J gave up 5 bases, with 12 bases separating them. The CDR3 is 13 amino acids. Germline CDR1 is LNHDA and CDR2 is SQIVND (reference sequence).

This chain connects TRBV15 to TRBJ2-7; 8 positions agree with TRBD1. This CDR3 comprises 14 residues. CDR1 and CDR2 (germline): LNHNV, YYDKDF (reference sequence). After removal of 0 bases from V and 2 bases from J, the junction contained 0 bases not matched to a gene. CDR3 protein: CATSREQGAYEQYF. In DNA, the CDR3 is TGTGCCACCAGCAGAGAACAGGGGGCCTACGAGCAGTACTTC.

The DNA of the CDR3 is TGTGCCAGCAGGCTTAGCGGCCGCTACGAGCAGTACTTC. Residues: CASRLSGRYEQYF. The chain joins TRBV12-3 or TRBV12-4 to TRBJ2-7, with a tentative D call TRBD2 (6 bases). The length of the CDR3 is 13 residues. The V and J ends lost 6 bases and 3 bases respectively, with 12 bases between them.

CDR3 sequence: CASSASSRGNEQFF. The DNA for the CDR3 is TGTGCCAGCAGCGCAAGCTCCAGGGGCAATGAGCAGTTCTTC. This chain connects TRBV27 to TRBJ2-1; maybe TRBD1 (6 bases). In germline, CDR1 is MNHEY, CDR2 SMNVEV (reference sequence). V lost 6 bases, J lost 6 bases, and 15 bases lay in between. The CDR3 length is 14 residues.

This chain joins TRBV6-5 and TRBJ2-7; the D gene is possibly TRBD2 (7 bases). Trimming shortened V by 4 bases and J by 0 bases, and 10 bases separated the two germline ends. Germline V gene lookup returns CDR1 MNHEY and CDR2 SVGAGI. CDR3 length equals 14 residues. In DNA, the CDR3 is TGTGCCAGCAGTTCCGGGGGGCGCTCCTACGAGCAGTACTTC. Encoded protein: CASSSGGRSYEQYF.

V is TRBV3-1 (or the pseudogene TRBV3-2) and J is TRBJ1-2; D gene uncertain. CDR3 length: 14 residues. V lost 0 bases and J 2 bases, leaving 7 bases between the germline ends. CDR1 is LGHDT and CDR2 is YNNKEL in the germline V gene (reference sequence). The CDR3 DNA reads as TGTGCCAGCAGCCAAGAGTGGGCCAACTATGGCTACACCTTC. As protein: CASSQEWANYGYTF.

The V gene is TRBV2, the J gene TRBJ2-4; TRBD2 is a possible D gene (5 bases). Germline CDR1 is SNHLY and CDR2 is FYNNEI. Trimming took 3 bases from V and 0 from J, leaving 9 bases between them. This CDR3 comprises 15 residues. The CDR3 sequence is CASSESGLAKNIQYF. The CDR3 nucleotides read TGTGCCAGCAGTGAGTCGGGGTTAGCCAAAAACATTCAGTACTTC.

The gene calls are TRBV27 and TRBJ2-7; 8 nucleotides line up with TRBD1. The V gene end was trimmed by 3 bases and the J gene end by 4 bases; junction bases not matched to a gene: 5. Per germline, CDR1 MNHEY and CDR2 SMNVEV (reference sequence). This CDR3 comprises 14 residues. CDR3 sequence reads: CASSLTGADYEQYF. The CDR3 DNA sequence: TGTGCCAGCAGTTTGACAGGGGCCGATTACGAGCAGTACTTC.

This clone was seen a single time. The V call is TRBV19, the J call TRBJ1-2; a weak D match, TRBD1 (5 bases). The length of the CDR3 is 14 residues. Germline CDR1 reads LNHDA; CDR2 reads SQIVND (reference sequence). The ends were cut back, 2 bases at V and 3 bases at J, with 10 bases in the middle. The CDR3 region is CASSIRGLDYGYTF. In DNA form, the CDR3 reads TGTGCCAGTAGTATAAGGGGCTTGGACTATGGCTACACCTTC.

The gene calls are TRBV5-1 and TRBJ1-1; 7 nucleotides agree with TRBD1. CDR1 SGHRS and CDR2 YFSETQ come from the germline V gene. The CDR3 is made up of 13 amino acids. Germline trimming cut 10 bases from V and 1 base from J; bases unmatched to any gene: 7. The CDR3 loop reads CASTGQPNTEAFF. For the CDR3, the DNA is TGCGCCTCCACGGGACAGCCGAACACTGAAGCTTTCTTT. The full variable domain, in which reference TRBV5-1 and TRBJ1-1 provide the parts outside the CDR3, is KAGVTQTPRYLIKTRGQQVTLSCSPISGHRSVSWYQQTPGQGLQFLFEYFSETQRNKGNFPGRFSGRQFSNSRSEMNVSTLELGDSALYLCASTGQPNTEAFFGQGTRLTVV.

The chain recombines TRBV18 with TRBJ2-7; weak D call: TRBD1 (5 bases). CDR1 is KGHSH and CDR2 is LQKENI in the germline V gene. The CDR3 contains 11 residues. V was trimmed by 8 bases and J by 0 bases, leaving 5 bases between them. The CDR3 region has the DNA TGTGCCAGCGGGGCCTCCTACGAGCAGTACTTC. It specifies CASGASYEQYF.

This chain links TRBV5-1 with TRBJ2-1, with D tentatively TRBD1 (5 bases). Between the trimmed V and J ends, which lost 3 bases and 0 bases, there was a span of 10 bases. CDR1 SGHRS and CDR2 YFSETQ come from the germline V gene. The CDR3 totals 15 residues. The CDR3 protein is CASSSGLASYNEQFF. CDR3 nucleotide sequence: TGCGCCAGCAGCTCAGGGTTGGCCTCCTACAATGAGCAGTTCTTC.

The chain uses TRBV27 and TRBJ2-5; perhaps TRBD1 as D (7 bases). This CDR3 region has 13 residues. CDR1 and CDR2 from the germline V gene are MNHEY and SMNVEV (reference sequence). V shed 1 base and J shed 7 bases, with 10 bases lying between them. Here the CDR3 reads CASSLFQGGTQYF. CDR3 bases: TGTGCCAGCAGTTTATTCCAGGGGGGGACCCAGTACTTC.

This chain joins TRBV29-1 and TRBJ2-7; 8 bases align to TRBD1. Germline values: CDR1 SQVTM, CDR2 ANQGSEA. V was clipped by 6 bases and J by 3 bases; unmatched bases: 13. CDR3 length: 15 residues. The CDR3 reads CSVYLDRGPHYEQYF. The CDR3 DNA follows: TGCAGCGTCTACCTTGACAGGGGACCCCACTACGAGCAGTACTTC.

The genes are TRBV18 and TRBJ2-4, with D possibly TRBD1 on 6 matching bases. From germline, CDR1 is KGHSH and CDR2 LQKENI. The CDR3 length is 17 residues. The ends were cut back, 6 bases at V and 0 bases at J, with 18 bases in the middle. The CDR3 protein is CASSDLRGGRAKNIQYF. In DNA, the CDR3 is TGTGCCAGCTCGGACTTGCGAGGGGGAAGAGCCAAAAACATTCAGTACTTC.